Listed here are 17 T cell receptor beta chains from one sample, sequenced in a study of radiotherapy plus CTLA-4 blockade in lung cancer (dated by TCRdb to 2016 to 2019). The protocol used for the library was the immunoSEQ multiplex PCR assay. The table was pulled from immuneACCESS by TCRdb, which kept in-frame rearrangements only. Such tables lose some clones; where checked, under half of the loss comes from unresolved V genes, and the rest has no known cause. The sample records around 63,000 clones, less than 85% of which are singletons. About 17% of the sample is in the top ten clones. The input for sequencing was peripheral blood, taken from a patient treated with radiotherapy plus ipilimumab. The receptors here all came from a human donor with non-small cell lung cancer whose response to radiotherapy plus ipilimumab could not be evaluated. Some clones in this sample may be carry-over from other donors' samples.

The chain links TRBV28 to TRBJ1-4, with D perhaps TRBD1 (5 bases). The length of the CDR3 is 13 residues. Germline CDR1 reads MDHEN; CDR2 reads SYDVKM. V was pared by 4 bases and J by 8 bases, with 11 bases between. As DNA, the CDR3 is TGTGCCAGCAGTTCTGGGGGGAACGAAAAACTGTTTTTT. Translated: CASSSGGNEKLFF.

The count of this clone is one. The rearrangement joins TRBV27 to TRBJ1-1; 11 bases are a match to TRBD1. The CDR3 loop spans 16 amino acids. V shed 0 bases and J 6 bases; nucleotides not matched to a gene: 6. CDR1 is MNHEY and CDR2 is SMNVEV in the germline V gene (reference sequence). The CDR3 loop is CASSLSRTGGLPEAFF. Here the CDR3 DNA reads TGTGCCAGCAGTTTATCGAGGACAGGGGGCCTTCCTGAAGCTTTCTTT.

The rearrangement uses TRBV2 and TRBJ1-1; 9 nucleotides align to TRBD1. After removal of 5 bases from V and 3 bases from J, the junction contained 10 bases not matched to a gene. Germline assignment: CDR1 SNHLY and CDR2 FYNNEI. The CDR3 covers 16 residues. The CDR3 DNA is TGTGCCAGCAGTACTACCCCGGACAGGGGCTACACTGAAGCTTTCTTT. This translates into CASSTTPDRGYTEAFF. The full variable domain, rest sourced from reference TRBV2 and TRBJ1-1, is EPEVTQTPSHQVTQMGQEVILRCVPISNHLYFYWYRQILGQKVEFLVSFYNNEISEKSEIFDDQFSVERPDGSNFTLKIRSTKLEDSAMYFCASSTTPDRGYTEAFFGQGTRLTVV.

In its sample, this clone was seen once. The chain employs TRBV2 and TRBJ2-2, with unresolved D. The germline V gene encodes CDR1 SNHLY and CDR2 FYNNEI. The CDR3 consists of 13 residues. The germline V and J ends were trimmed by 4 bases and 4 bases, with 7 bases remaining between them. The DNA of the CDR3 is TGTGCCAGCAGTGTCAAGCTCACCGGGGAGCTGTTTTTT. Protein product: CASSVKLTGELFF.

This clone has just one count. The chain employs TRBV29-1 and TRBJ2-5, with TRBD1 matching 8 bases. The trim removed 1 base at V and 0 bases at J, leaving 1 base unmatched. Germline CDR1 SQVTM, CDR2 ANQGSEA. The CDR3 runs 14 residues. In DNA form, the CDR3 reads TGCAGCGTTGAAGGGACAGGGTACCAAGAGACCCAGTACTTC. Its translation is CSVEGTGYQETQYF.

The chain links TRBV27 to TRBJ1-4; the D is unclear. Germline V gives CDR1 MNHEY, CDR2 SMNVEV (reference sequence). There are 14 residues in the CDR3. The V end was cut by 2 bases, the J end by 4 bases, with 8 bases between. CDR3: CASSLQAFNEKLFF. The CDR3 nucleotides read TGTGCCAGCAGTTTACAGGCGTTTAATGAAAAACTGTTTTTT.

The chain recombines TRBV10-2 with TRBJ2-7; D remains unclear. Germline V CDR1 and CDR2: WSHSY, SAAADI. Trimming cost V 7 bases and J 0 bases, with 10 bases left between them. This CDR3 is 13 amino acids long. The CDR3 DNA sequence: TGCGCCAGCACTGGCAGAAACTCCTACGAGCAGTACTTC. Translated: CASTGRNSYEQYF.

V is TRBV7-9 and J is TRBJ2-6; D might be TRBD1 (5 bases). The germline gives CDR1 SEHNR, CDR2 FQNEAQ (reference sequence). The CDR3 is 16 residues long. Deletions cut 5 bases from V and 0 bases from J, with 11 bases between. The CDR3 sequence is CASSVGAFSGANVLTF. CDR3 bases: TGTGCCAGCAGCGTAGGGGCCTTCTCTGGGGCCAACGTCCTGACTTTC.

The J gene is TRBJ2-1, the V gene TRBV4-1, with 14 bases aligning to TRBD2. CDR1 and CDR2 from the germline V gene are MGHRA and YSYEKL. This CDR3 is 17 amino acids long. V was pared by 0 bases and J by 6 bases, with 4 bases of the junction left unmatched. The CDR3 region has the DNA TGCGCCAGCAGCCAAGACCTGACTAGCGGGGGGGTCAATGAGCAGTTCTTC. Translating it yields CASSQDLTSGGVNEQFF.

The CDR3 loop is CASSLRSGSSYNEQFF. CDR3 DNA: TGCGCCAGCAGCCTCAGGAGCGGTAGCTCCTACAATGAGCAGTTCTTC. The rearrangement uses TRBV4-1 and TRBJ2-1, with D possibly TRBD2 on 5 matching bases. Germline lookup yields CDR1 MGHRA and CDR2 YSYEKL. V lost 4 bases and J lost 0, with 13 bases in between. The CDR3 has 16 amino acids.

The CDR3: CSASGTGELFF. CDR3 nucleotide sequence: TGCAGCGCTTCCGGGACCGGGGAGCTGTTTTTT. The chain couples TRBV29-1 to TRBJ2-2, with D unclear. Germline CDR1 SQVTM, CDR2 ANQGSEA. Deletions cut 7 bases from V and 5 bases from J, with 8 bases between. The CDR3 is 11 amino acids.

In this sample, this clone turned up a few times. V is TRBV30 and J is TRBJ1-3, with 7 bases lining up with TRBD1. The CDR3 has 15 residues. J gave up 0 bases and V 5 bases, and 7 bases lay outside the gene matches. Per germline, CDR1 GTSNPN and CDR2 SVGIG (reference sequence). CDR3 residues: CAWAKDRVSGNTIYF. The CDR3 region has the DNA TGTGCCTGGGCAAAAGACAGGGTCTCTGGAAACACCATATATTTT.

The CDR3 DNA sequence: TGCAGCGATAGACCGGGACTTCTCACAGATACGCAGTATTTT. This codes for CSDRPGLLTDTQYF. The rearrangement links TRBV29-1 to TRBJ2-3, with D possibly being TRBD2 (6 bases). Germline values: CDR1 SQVTM, CDR2 ANQGSEA. V lost 7 bases to trimming and J lost 2 bases, with 16 bases between them. The CDR3 spans 14 residues.

The chain has TRBV4-1 and TRBJ2-3; 14 bases are a match to TRBD2. With 0 bases clipped from V and 5 bases from J, the junction kept 4 bases outside the gene matches. The CDR3 extends over 17 amino acids. Germline CDR1 and CDR2: MGHRA and YSYEKL. CDR3 sequence reads: CASSQEVTSGGGDTQYF. CDR3 DNA sequence: TGCGCCAGCAGCCAAGAAGTGACTAGCGGGGGGGGAGATACGCAGTATTTT.

This clone was observed a single time. V is TRBV15 and J is TRBJ1-5; 7 positions agree with TRBD1. The germline V gene has CDR1 LNHNV and CDR2 YYDKDF (reference sequence). This CDR3 region has 15 residues. V shed 4 bases and J 1 base; nucleotides not matched to a gene: 4. The CDR3 bases are TGTGCCACCAGCACAACAGGGGAGAGCAATCAGCCCCAGCATTTT. It is translated as CATSTTGESNQPQHF.

The J gene is TRBJ2-5, the V gene TRBV2; 7 bases match TRBD1. Germline V gene sequence: CDR1 SNHLY, CDR2 FYNNEI. The CDR3 length is 13 residues. V was clipped by 5 bases and J by 5 bases; unmatched bases: 5. The CDR3 loop reads CASSPTQGETQYF. CDR3 bases: TGTGCCAGCAGTCCAACACAGGGGGAGACCCAGTACTTC. The full variable domain, in which reference TRBV2 and TRBJ2-5 provide the parts outside the CDR3, is EPEVTQTPSHQVTQMGQEVILRCVPISNHLYFYWYRQILGQKVEFLVSFYNNEISEKSEIFDDQFSVERPDGSNFTLKIRSTKLEDSAMYFCASSPTQGETQYFGPGTRLLVL.

In its sample, this clone was seen a few times. The chain combines TRBV6-5 with TRBJ2-7, with 8 nucleotides matching TRBD1. CDR1 and CDR2 (germline): MNHEY, SVGAGI. V gave up 0 bases and J gave up 7 bases; unmatched junction bases: 8. This CDR3 comprises 15 residues. CDR3 DNA sequence: TGTGCCAGCAGTTACTCTCTCCAGGGGGCGGAGGAGCAGTACTTC. It is translated as CASSYSLQGAEEQYF.